The 15 T cell receptor beta chains in this list originate from one sample, sequenced in a study of identical twins. TCRdb re-derived calls from the 5' RACE reads in MiXCR, one entry per CDR3 protein. The repertoire holds approximately 1.8 million distinct CDR3 sequences, 32% seen once, with 0.25% to 0.3% in the top ten. The sample taken for sequencing was cord blood. Receptors were obtained from a newborn girl in good health.

This clonotype appeared a few times. The chain has TRBV27 and TRBJ2-1; maybe TRBD2 (5 bases). The J call may be in error: the DNA end matches TRBJ2-7 better. Germline V CDR1 and CDR2: MNHEY, SMNVEV (reference sequence). The CDR3 is 14 amino acids. The CDR3 protein is CASKRASSYNEQYF. As DNA, the CDR3 is TGTGCCAGCAAGAGGGCCAGCTCCTACAATGAGCAGTACTTC.

The chain recombines TRBV20-1 with TRBJ2-7; TRBD1 agrees at 7 bases. This CDR3 contains 17 residues. Per the germline V gene, CDR1 is DFQATT and CDR2 is SNEGSKA (reference sequence). Trimming took 0 bases from V and 4 from J; bases not matched to a gene: 15. The CDR3: CSARETPRQGMKYEQYF. CDR3 nucleotides: TGCAGTGCTAGAGAAACCCCACGACAGGGAATGAAGTACGAGCAGTACTTC.

The rearrangement uses TRBV9 and TRBJ2-4, with 10 bases that match TRBD2. The germline CDR1 and CDR2 sequences are SGDLS and YYNGEE. Unmatched junction bases numbered 7, after V lost 5 bases and J lost 2 bases. The CDR3 sequence is 16 residues long. The CDR3: CASRILAGESKNIQYF. In nucleotides, the CDR3 is TGTGCCAGCAGAATCCTAGCGGGGGAGTCCAAAAACATTCAGTACTTC.

This clonotype was seen a few times. The CDR3 loop reads CASSLFAGGQKSTDTQYF. For the CDR3, the DNA is TGCGCCAGCAGCTTGTTTGCGGGGGGGCAAAAGAGCACAGATACGCAGTATTTT. The V and J genes are TRBV5-1 and TRBJ2-3; 9 bases line up with TRBD2. Germline V gives CDR1 SGHRS, CDR2 YFSETQ. Trimming took 1 base from V and 0 from J; bases not matched to a gene: 9. CDR3 length: 18 residues.

This clonotype occurred a few times. The chain joins TRBV20-1 to TRBJ2-1, with D perhaps assigned TRBD1 or TRBD2 (6 bases each). This CDR3 region has 14 residues. Germline CDR1 DFQATT, CDR2 SNEGSKA (reference sequence). Deletions cut 3 bases from V and 5 bases from J, with 14 bases between. CDR3 sequence reads: CSASGRRGNNEQFF. The DNA of the CDR3 is TGCAGTGCTAGTGGTAGGAGGGGGAACAATGAGCAGTTCTTC.

The chain joins TRBV6-5 to TRBJ2-7; tentative D call: TRBD2 (6 bases). Between the trimmed V and J ends, which lost 6 bases and 5 bases, there was a span of 17 bases. Germline CDR1 reads MNHEY; CDR2 reads SVGAGI. CDR3 length: 14 residues. The CDR3 DNA reads TGTGCCAGCAGCTTCGGGGGAAATAAGGACGAGCAGTACTTC. It codes for CASSFGGNKDEQYF.

This clonotype was seen a handful of times. J is TRBJ1-6 and V is TRBV6-6; 7 positions agree with TRBD1. The germline CDR1 and CDR2 sequences are MNHNY and SVGAGI (reference sequence). The CDR3 consists of 15 residues. V shed 0 bases, J shed 7 bases, and the junction held 3 bases outside the gene matches. This CDR3 reads CASSYSGGENSPLHF. DNA for the CDR3: TGTGCCAGCAGTTACTCAGGGGGCGAGAATTCACCCCTCCACTTT.

The table lists this clonotype with many counts. The V gene is TRBV6-5, the J gene TRBJ2-5; 8 positions agree with TRBD2. In germline, CDR1 is MNHEY, CDR2 SVGAGI. Trimming at V came to 3 bases and at J to 2 bases, leaving 5 bases not matched to a gene. The length of the CDR3 is 15 residues. The CDR3 DNA reads as TGTGCCAGCAGTTATATAGCGGGACTACAAGAGACCCAGTACTTC. Translating it yields CASSYIAGLQETQYF.

This clonotype occurred many times. The chain employs TRBV10-3 and TRBJ2-4, with D hard to call. The CDR3 is 15 amino acids. V was pared by 3 bases and J by 0 bases, with 9 bases between. Germline CDR1 ENHRY, CDR2 SYGVKD. The DNA for the CDR3 is TGTGCCATCAGTGACCCTCTAGTAGCCAAAAACATTCAGTACTTC. Its protein is CAISDPLVAKNIQYF.

The rearrangement uses TRBV20-1 and TRBJ2-1, with D possibly being TRBD2 (6 bases). V was trimmed by 0 bases and J by 5 bases, leaving 17 bases between them. The length of the CDR3 is 16 residues. CDR1 is DFQATT, CDR2 SNEGSKA, per germline (reference sequence). CDR3 protein: CSAREGSGRVNNEQFF. CDR3 coding DNA: TGCAGTGCTAGAGAGGGGTCCGGGAGAGTAAACAATGAGCAGTTCTTC.

The rearrangement uses TRBV28 and TRBJ2-1, with 7 bases that match TRBD1. Per germline, CDR1 MDHEN and CDR2 SYDVKM. The CDR3 runs to 16 residues. After removal of 3 bases from V and 5 bases from J, the junction contained 10 bases not matched to a gene. CDR3 amino acids: CASSLVGTGENNEQFF. The CDR3 nucleotides are TGTGCCAGCAGTTTGGTCGGAACAGGGGAAAACAATGAGCAGTTCTTC.

Only a few counts were recorded for this clonotype. The CDR3 reads CASSSPRTSGYEQYF. CDR3 coding DNA: TGTGCCAGCAGCTCGCCCCGGACTAGCGGCTACGAGCAGTACTTC. This rearrangement joins TRBV11-2 to TRBJ2-7; 10 positions match TRBD2. V lost 4 bases to trimming and J lost 3 bases; unmatched junction nucleotides: 6. CDR3 size: 15 residues. Per the germline V gene, CDR1 is SGHAT and CDR2 is FQNNGV.

This clonotype was picked up a small number of times. The chain is built from TRBV9 and TRBJ1-2; D call uncertain. V lost 2 bases, J lost 3 bases, and 8 bases lay in between. The CDR3 runs to 13 residues. The V gene's germline CDR1 is SGDLS and CDR2 YYNGEE. CDR3: CASSVGRDYGYTF. The CDR3 DNA reads TGTGCCAGCAGCGTCGGCCGGGACTATGGCTACACCTTC. Combining the CDR3 with reference TRBV9 and TRBJ1-2 gives the whole variable domain DSGVTQTPKHLITATGQRVTLRCSPRSGDLSVYWYQQSLDQGLQFLIQYYNGEERAKGNILERFSAQQFPDLHSELNLSSLELGDSALYFCASSVGRDYGYTFGSGTRLTVV.

The chain carries TRBV12-3 or TRBV12-4 and TRBJ2-7, with 8 nucleotides matching TRBD1. The CDR3 runs 12 residues. V lost 8 bases to trimming and J lost 7 bases; unmatched junction nucleotides: 7. The DNA of the CDR3 is TGTGCCAGCTGGGCAGGGGGCAATGAGCAGTACTTC. This codes for CASWAGGNEQYF.

This clonotype was recorded many times. V usage is TRBV9 and J usage is TRBJ2-3; no definite D call. The CDR3 is 13 amino acids. The germline V and J ends were trimmed by 2 bases and 4 bases, with 8 bases remaining between them. Germline V gene data show CDR1 as SGDLS and CDR2 as YYNGEE. CDR3 DNA: TGTGCCAGCAGCGTTCCGGAAGCAGATACGCAGTATTTT. This translates into CASSVPEADTQYF.